The 18 T cell receptor beta chains given below trace back to one sample, sequenced in a study of CD8 T cells in ankylosing spondylitis. TCRdb analysed the 5' RACE reads with MiXCR anew, one entry per CDR3 protein. The sample yields 250,000 to 350,000 distinct CDR3 sequences, around 20% seen once. Sequencing input: blood, either unsorted or a sorted T cell fraction (not recorded which). The source is a male donor with ankylosing spondylitis or in good health (not recorded which).

The gene calls are TRBV7-3 and TRBJ2-2; D is undetermined. V gave up 5 bases and J gave up 6 bases, with 16 bases separating them. The CDR3 consists of 15 residues. Germline CDR1 SGHTA, CDR2 FQGTGA. CDR3 sequence reads: CASSPLASPAGELFF. The CDR3 nucleotides are TGTGCCAGCAGCCCTTTGGCGTCACCCGCCGGGGAGCTGTTTTTT. Looking up the rest from reference TRBV7-3 and TRBJ2-2 gives the full variable domain: GAGVSQTPSNKVTEKGKYVELRCDPISGHTALYWYRQSLGQGPEFLIYFQGTGAADDSGLPNDRFFAVRPEGSVSTLKIQRTERGDSAVYLCASSPLASPAGELFFGEGSRLTVL.

CDR3 nucleotides: TGTGCCAGCAGCTTACCCGGATCCGGGGGCGGGGAAAAACTGTTTTTT. It yields the protein CASSLPGSGGGEKLFF. The chain is built from TRBV7-9 and TRBJ1-4; possible D gene TRBD1, 6 bases. V shed 2 bases and J shed 8 bases, with 18 bases lying between them. The CDR3 totals 16 residues. The V gene's germline CDR1 is SEHNR and CDR2 FQNEAQ (reference sequence).

The table lists this clonotype with a count of one. The chain employs TRBV27 and TRBJ2-1; D is possibly TRBD2 (6 bases). The CDR3 contains 12 residues. Germline V CDR1 and CDR2: MNHEY, SMNVEV (reference sequence). V was clipped by 10 bases and J by 4 bases, with 11 bases between them. CDR3: CATRDWYNEQFF. The CDR3, as DNA: TGTGCCACCAGGGACTGGTACAATGAGCAGTTCTTC.

The chain recombines TRBV7-6 with TRBJ2-7; TRBD1 agrees at 8 bases. Germline V gives CDR1 SGHVS, CDR2 FNYEAQ. The CDR3 runs to 14 residues. Trimming cost V 1 base and J 5 bases; bases outside gene matches: 4. DNA for the CDR3: TGTGCCAGCAGCTTAGGACAGGGGAACCACGAGCAGTACGTC. Encoded protein: CASSLGQGNHEQYV.

This chain connects TRBV20-1 to TRBJ2-1; 8 positions match TRBD2. The V gene end was trimmed by 3 bases and the J gene end by 6 bases; junction bases not matched to a gene: 4. CDR1 and CDR2 (germline): DFQATT, SNEGSKA (reference sequence). CDR3 length: 13 residues. The CDR3 bases are TGCAGTGCTAGCGGGGGGGTGGTCAATGAGCAGTTCTTC. This gives the protein CSASGGVVNEQFF.

The rearrangement joins TRBV5-1 to TRBJ2-1; 13 bases fit TRBD2. This CDR3 is 18 amino acids long. V gave up 1 base and J gave up 1 base; unmatched junction bases: 5. CDR1 and CDR2 from the germline V gene are SGHRS and YFSETQ. CDR3 sequence: CASSLLLAGGRSYNEQFF. In DNA form, the CDR3 reads TGCGCCAGCAGCTTGCTACTAGCGGGAGGGAGGTCCTACAATGAGCAGTTCTTC.

There are a few counts of this clonotype. The chain recombines TRBV7-3 with TRBJ2-7; TRBD1 is a possible D gene (5 bases). Germline-derived CDR1 and CDR2 are SGHTA and FQGTGA. This CDR3 region has 15 residues. V was cut by 2 bases and J by 0 bases, with 11 bases left in between. The CDR3 protein is CASSLVTEISYEQYV. The CDR3 region has the DNA TGTGCCAGCAGCTTAGTGACAGAAATCTCCTACGAGCAGTACGTC.

This clonotype was observed a few times. This chain uses TRBV6-6 with TRBJ2-7; no reliable D call. The length of the CDR3 is 12 residues. V gave up 5 bases and J gave up 6 bases, with 11 bases separating them. CDR1 and CDR2 from the germline V gene are MNHNY and SVGAGI (reference sequence). The CDR3 bases are TGTGCCAGCAGTCCCCCTGGTAGCGAGCAGTACGTC. Translating gives CASSPPGSEQYV.

The table lists this clonotype with a few counts. V usage is TRBV5-1 and J usage is TRBJ2-5, with D maybe TRBD1 (6 bases). Trimming removed 5 bases from V and 2 bases from J, with 13 bases in between. This CDR3 has 14 amino acids. Germline CDR1 and CDR2: SGHRS and YFSETQ. CDR3 protein: CASSQGREQETQYF. The CDR3 DNA follows: TGCGCCAGCAGTCAGGGGCGAGAACAAGAGACCCAGTACTTC.

This clonotype was seen a single time. The genes are TRBV7-9 and TRBJ2-7; 8 bases match TRBD1. Losses at the gene ends were 2 bases for V and 2 bases for J; bases not matched to a gene: 8. Germline V gene lookup returns CDR1 SEHNR and CDR2 FQNEAQ (reference sequence). The CDR3 sequence is 16 residues long. The CDR3 DNA reads TGTGCCAGCAGCTTATCGACAGGGGAACGAACCTACGAGCAGTACGTC. Protein: CASSLSTGERTYEQYV.

This clonotype was seen more than once but under ten times. V and J are TRBV3-1 and TRBJ2-3; the D gene could be TRBD1 or TRBD2 (5 bases each). CDR3 length: 14 amino acids. Trimming pared 4 bases from V and 1 base from J, leaving 9 bases between. CDR1 is LGHDT and CDR2 is YNNKEL in the germline V gene (reference sequence). The CDR3 here is CASSRLQGTDTQYF. CDR3 coding DNA: TGTGCCAGCAGCCGACTACAGGGCACAGATACGCAGTATTTT.

This chain connects TRBV9 to TRBJ1-1; D unresolved. CDR1 is SGDLS, CDR2 YYNGEE, per germline. This CDR3 comprises 14 residues. Trimming left V 3 bases short and J 0 bases short, with 9 bases between. This chain's CDR3 is CASSEDVVNTEAFF. As DNA, the CDR3 is TGTGCCAGCAGCGAGGATGTGGTGAACACTGAAGCTTTCTTT.

The chain combines TRBV5-1 with TRBJ2-3; 15 bases are shared with TRBD2. The CDR3 covers 18 residues. V lost 3 bases to trimming and J lost 2 bases; unmatched junction nucleotides: 7. Germline CDR1 is SGHRS and CDR2 is YFSETQ. The CDR3 DNA reads TGCGCCAGCAGCTCGGGACTAGCGGGAGGAGTGGACACAGATACGCAGTATTTT. The encoded protein is CASSSGLAGGVDTDTQYF.

The genes are TRBV2 and TRBJ2-1, with TRBD2 identical over 8 bases. Germline CDR1 is SNHLY and CDR2 is FYNNEI. The V and J ends lost 6 bases and 4 bases, in that order; junction bases with no gene match: 5. The CDR3 sequence is 14 residues long. This CDR3 reads CASSERGSYNEQFF. CDR3 DNA: TGTGCCAGCAGCGAGCGGGGGTCTTACAATGAGCAGTTCTTC. Full variable domain (rest looked up from reference TRBV2 and TRBJ2-1): EPEVTQTPSHQVTQMGQEVILRCVPISNHLYFYWYRQILGQKVEFLVSFYNNEISEKSEIFDDQFSVERPDGSNFTLKIRSTKLEDSAMYFCASSERGSYNEQFFGPGTRLTVL.

This chain uses TRBV12-3 or TRBV12-4 with TRBJ1-1; TRBD1 is a possible D gene (6 bases). With 6 bases removed from V and 7 bases from J, the gap between germline ends came to 18 bases. CDR3 size: 14 residues. CDR3 sequence: CASSQTGTRGEAFF. The DNA for the CDR3 is TGTGCCAGCAGCCAAACAGGGACGAGGGGTGAAGCTTTCTTT.

This sequence joins TRBV3-1 and TRBJ2-5; D possibly matches TRBD1 or TRBD2 (5 bases each). The germline V gene encodes CDR1 LGHDT and CDR2 YNNKEL (reference sequence). The CDR3 is 17 residues long. V dropped 7 bases and J dropped 4 bases, with 25 bases sitting between them. The CDR3 sequence is CASTVHPRLGAGETQYF. In DNA form, the CDR3 reads TGTGCCAGCACCGTACATCCCCGACTTGGGGCGGGAGAGACCCAGTACTTC.

This clonotype was counted at least ten times. The chain has TRBV10-1 and TRBJ2-1, with 7 positions matching TRBD2. Germline-derived CDR1 and CDR2 are WNHNN and SYGVQD (reference sequence). This CDR3 is 12 amino acids long. The J segment lost 5 bases and the V segment lost 5 bases, leaving 0 bases of the junction unmatched. In DNA, the CDR3 is TGCGCCAGCAGTCGGGGGGACAATGAGCAGTTCTTC. This encodes CASSRGDNEQFF.

This clonotype has more than one count but fewer than ten. The chain joins TRBV12-3 or TRBV12-4 to TRBJ1-2; D is possibly TRBD1 (5 bases). Between the trimmed V and J ends, which lost 3 bases and 2 bases, there was a span of 13 bases. CDR3 size: 15 residues. CDR3 loop: CASSFGGVQNYGYTF. As DNA, the CDR3 is TGTGCCAGCAGTTTCGGAGGGGTCCAGAACTATGGCTACACCTTC.